What follows is one T cell receptor beta chain and its context. Its binding antigen is unknown. No much larger clone exists at a distance of one base, and base qualities are not known. Sequenced on an Illumina NovaSeq 6000. TCR cDNA was synthesized by 5'RACE template switching, which introduced a universal primer site and unique molecular identifiers. Priming for cDNA synthesis came from both the TCR alpha and TCR beta constant segments. Libraries were amplified in two PCR steps, with sample barcodes and sequencing adapters added in the second step. Sequencing of libraries was performed on Illumina HiSeq 2500 (2x100 bp) or NovaSeq (2x150 bp). Per the original workflow: Demultiplexing of reads and collapsing into UMI consensus sequences were performed with MIGEC, and V(D)J alignment was carried out with MiXCR. Using edgeR on replicate PBMC samples, clonotypes were called vaccine-responding if FDR was below 0.01 and the log2 fold change was above 5 up to day 15. CD4 or CD8 identity was assigned to each bulk clonotype according to whether the clonotype was present at higher abundance in the sequenced CD4 repertoire or the sequenced CD8 repertoire. TCRdb passed the public sequencing reads through fastp at Q25 and MiXCR, retaining productive beta sequences. Every entry covers one CDR3 protein and lists the most common genes and DNA from its rows. The V and J calls here are based on TCRdb, not the publication. This sample holds some 350,000 distinct CDR3 sequences; 3.5% to 4.5% were observed only once. 20% to 25% of the sample lies in the top ten.

These data come from a study of T cells after yellow fever vaccination (dated by TCRdb to between 2018 and 2021). For the study in its entirety: The SMART-Seq v4 Ultra Low Input RNA kit was used to prepare libraries from fractions with low cell numbers. Bulk TCR alpha and beta repertoires were sequenced longitudinally to track T-cell clones before and after primary and booster YFV17D yellow fever vaccination. Two healthy male donors, one aged 18 to 29 and one aged 30 to 40 years, made up the cohort. Blood samples were taken at several timepoints before and after primary and secondary immunization, and bulk PBMC replicates and cell subsets were isolated. What the work shows at the level of the full study, not this receptor alone: Because abundant contaminating clonotypes from the bulk population could be contained in FACS-sorted repertoires, computational filtering was required. Most clones expanded after primary vaccination were re-detected after the booster (almost 98% of CD4 and more than 70% of CD8), suggesting broad memory maintenance. The study included only a couple of donors, which limits how far the findings can be generalized. The secondary T-cell response was found to be weaker but faster than the primary response, with a peak reached on day 5 rather than on day 15. A small share of clonotypes occurred in both CD4 and CD8 compartments, likely arising from convergent recombination.

The sample's treatment or condition, from its label and the paper: live attenuated yellow fever vaccine strain. At every blood-draw timepoint, two biological replicates of bulk PBMCs were collected. A standard Ficoll-Paque protocol was used to isolate PBMCs from peripheral blood. TriZol was used to extract RNA from bulk PBMCs, from CD4 and CD8 fractions, and from dextramer-positive and dextramer-negative fractions. The CDR3 goes from the cysteine to the phenylalanine over 14 residues. The entry retains the CDR3 DNA only, 42 bases that are in frame from base 1. The V end gives up 6 bases and the J end 5 bases, leaving 7 bases in the junction not matched to a gene.

The chain uses TRBV12-3 or TRBV12-4 and TRBJ2-5, and TRBD1 aligns with 9 junction nucleotides. Sample: PBMCs, taken 5 days after the yellow fever booster vaccination. The receptor was derived from a man aged 18 to 35 who received the YFV17D yellow fever vaccine. The base sequence is TGTGCCAGCAGCAACCGGGACAGGGTGGAGACCCAGTACTTC. This codes for CASSNRDRVETQYF.